Below, one T cell receptor beta chain is given with its context. Antigen specificity is unknown. This sample's time point: before preoperative PTX-NDP chemotherapy. Patients received paclitaxel-nedaplatin as preoperative chemotherapy before surgery. TCRdb redid the calling of the PCR reads with MiXCR, one entry per CDR3 protein. The sample has some 30,000 distinct CDR3 sequences, roughly 50% seen once. In germline, CDR1 is MNHEY, CDR2 SVGAGI. CDR3 length equals 15 residues. The V and J ends lost 4 bases and 12 bases respectively, with 23 bases between them. This entry comes from a study of esophageal squamous cell carcinoma under preoperative chemotherapy. Study at large: Both tumor-infiltrating lymphocytes and peripheral blood T cells had their TCR repertoires profiled.

General observations from the study: After treatment, tumor-infiltrating lymphocytes apparently came partly from blood T cells.

The chain links TRBV6-5 to TRBJ2-3; the D is unclear. Specimen collection occurred from a patient given preoperative chemotherapy. The sequence was obtained from a human donor with esophageal squamous cell carcinoma. The donor label of this sample is uncertain. The CDR3 DNA sequence: TGTGCCAGCAGTTTGGAGATGTGGAGCAAAAACATTCAGTATTTT. This codes for CASSLEMWSKNIQYF.